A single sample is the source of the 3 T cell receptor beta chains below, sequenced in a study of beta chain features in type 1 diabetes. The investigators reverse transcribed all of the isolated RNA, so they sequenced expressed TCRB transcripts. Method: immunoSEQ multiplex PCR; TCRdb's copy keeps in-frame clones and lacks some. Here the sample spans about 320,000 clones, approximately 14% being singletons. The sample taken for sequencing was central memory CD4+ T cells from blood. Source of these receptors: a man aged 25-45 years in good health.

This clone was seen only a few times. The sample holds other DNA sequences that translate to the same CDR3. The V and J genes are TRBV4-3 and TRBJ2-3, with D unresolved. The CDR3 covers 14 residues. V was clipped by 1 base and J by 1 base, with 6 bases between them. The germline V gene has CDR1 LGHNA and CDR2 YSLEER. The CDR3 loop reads CASSQAAGTDTQYF. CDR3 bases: TGCGCCAGCAGCCAAGCCGCGGGCACAGATACGCAGTATTTT.

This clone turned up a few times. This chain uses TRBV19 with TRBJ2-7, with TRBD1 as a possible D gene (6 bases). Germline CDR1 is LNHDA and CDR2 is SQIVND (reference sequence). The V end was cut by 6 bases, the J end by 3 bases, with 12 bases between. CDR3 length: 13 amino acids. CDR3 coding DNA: TGTGCCAGTAGCGACCTACAGGGCTACGAGCAGTACTTC. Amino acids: CASSDLQGYEQYF.

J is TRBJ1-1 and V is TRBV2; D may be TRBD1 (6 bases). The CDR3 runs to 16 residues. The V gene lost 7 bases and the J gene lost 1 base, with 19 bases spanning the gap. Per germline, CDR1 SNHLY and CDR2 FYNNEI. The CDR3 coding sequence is TGTGCCAGCAACTATTTTTCGACAGGTACGAACACTGAAGCTTTCTTT. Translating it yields CASNYFSTGTNTEAFF.